Listed here are 17 T cell receptor beta chains from one sample, sequenced in a study of T-cell memory formation after mild COVID-19. TCRdb reprocessed the 5' RACE reads via MiXCR and lists one record per CDR3 protein. The sample shows about 450,000 distinct CDR3 sequences, around a quarter of them seen only once. The sample comprised PBMCs or a T cell subset sorted from them (not recorded which). The receptors stem from an adult woman who had mild COVID-19 (a few samples of this study predate the infection). Cell type and time point are not known.

This chain uses TRBV7-6 with TRBJ1-1, with D possibly being TRBD1 (5 bases). The germline gives CDR1 SGHVS, CDR2 FNYEAQ. The CDR3 loop spans 13 amino acids. Trimming left V 8 bases short and J 1 base short, with 11 bases between. Written as DNA, the CDR3 is TGTGCCAGCGCAGACAGATCGAACACTGAAGCTTTCTTT. Protein sequence: CASADRSNTEAFF. The full variable domain, rest sourced from reference TRBV7-6 and TRBJ1-1, is GAGVSQSPRYKVTKRGQDVALRCDPISGHVSLYWYRQALGQGPEFLTYFNYEAQQDKSGLPNDRFSAERPEGSISTLTIQRTEQRDSAMYRCASADRSNTEAFFGQGTRLTVV.

This clonotype was counted between two and nine times. The gene calls are TRBV2 and TRBJ1-5; no clear D gene. V was trimmed by 2 bases and J by 5 bases, leaving 7 bases between them. CDR3 length equals 13 residues. The germline CDR1 and CDR2 sequences are SNHLY and FYNNEI. Here the CDR3 reads CASSEIQYQPQHF. CDR3 bases: TGTGCCAGCAGTGAAATCCAATATCAGCCCCAGCATTTT. Full variable domain (rest looked up from reference TRBV2 and TRBJ1-5): EPEVTQTPSHQVTQMGQEVILRCVPISNHLYFYWYRQILGQKVEFLVSFYNNEISEKSEIFDDQFSVERPDGSNFTLKIRSTKLEDSAMYFCASSEIQYQPQHFGDGTRLSIL.

This rearrangement joins TRBV7-2 to TRBJ2-3; unclear D gene. The CDR3 runs 14 residues. CDR1 is SGHTA, CDR2 FQGNSA, per germline. The V end lost 1 base, the J end lost 8 bases, and 13 bases lay between the germline ends. The CDR3 reads CASSLGGSQSTQYF. The CDR3, as DNA: TGTGCCAGCAGCTTAGGTGGGTCCCAAAGTACGCAGTATTTT.

There are a few counts of this clonotype. This chain connects TRBV18 to TRBJ2-1; D perhaps matches TRBD1 (6 bases). Germline CDR1 and CDR2: KGHSH and LQKENI. V was shortened by 3 bases and J by 4 bases, with 13 bases between the two germline ends. The CDR3 is 15 residues long. The CDR3 protein is CASSPPQTGYNEQFF. CDR3 DNA: TGTGCCAGCTCACCGCCACAAACAGGGTACAATGAGCAGTTCTTC.

This chain links TRBV5-6 with TRBJ2-7, with 9 bases aligning to TRBD2. Germline lookup yields CDR1 SGHDT and CDR2 YYEEEE. After removal of 4 bases from V and 2 bases from J, the junction contained 4 bases not matched to a gene. The CDR3 runs to 14 residues. The DNA of the CDR3 is TGTGCCAGCAGCAAGCGGGGGGCCACCTACGAGCAGTACTTC. This gives the protein CASSKRGATYEQYF.

The chain recombines TRBV9 with TRBJ1-1; D is possibly TRBD1 (5 bases). CDR1 is SGDLS, CDR2 YYNGEE, per germline. Trimming shortened V by 4 bases and J by 0 bases, and 13 bases separated the two germline ends. This CDR3 contains 15 residues. CDR3 amino acids: CASSPQGNMNTEAFF. Here the CDR3 DNA reads TGTGCCAGCAGCCCTCAGGGTAATATGAACACTGAAGCTTTCTTT.

This clonotype was counted between two and nine times. The chain is built from TRBV7-3 and TRBJ1-2, with D possibly TRBD1 on 6 matching bases. Germline assignment: CDR1 SGHTA and CDR2 FQGTGA. CDR3 length equals 15 residues. V gave up 5 bases and J gave up 7 bases, with 20 bases separating them. The CDR3 here is CASSPLAPGVSGYTF. CDR3 coding DNA: TGTGCCAGCAGCCCCCTGGCCCCAGGGGTGAGTGGCTACACCTTC.

The rearrangement links TRBV7-9 to TRBJ2-1; 12 bases align to TRBD2. V shed 5 bases, J shed 10 bases, and the junction held 12 bases outside the gene matches. The CDR3 runs to 16 residues. Germline V gene sequence: CDR1 SEHNR, CDR2 FQNEAQ (reference sequence). CDR3 sequence (DNA): TGTGCCAGCAGCGTCACCCTAGCGGGAGGGCCGGGGGAGCAGTTCTTC. Its translation is CASSVTLAGGPGEQFF.

This sequence joins TRBV29-1 and TRBJ2-7; D is unresolved. CDR1 and CDR2 (germline): SQVTM, ANQGSEA. The CDR3 has 12 amino acids. V was clipped by 4 bases and J by 3 bases, with 10 bases between them. CDR3 coding DNA: TGCAGCGTTGTTCAAGGCGGCTACGAGCAGTACTTC. Amino acid sequence: CSVVQGGYEQYF.

The chain couples TRBV7-9 to TRBJ2-5; 11 positions match TRBD1. V was pared by 5 bases and J by 4 bases, with 9 bases of the junction left unmatched. The CDR3 is 16 amino acids. Germline CDR1 reads SEHNR; CDR2 reads FQNEAQ (reference sequence). For the CDR3, the DNA is TGTGCCAGCAGCCCTGGGACAGGGGGGATGCGAGAGACCCAGTACTTC. This sequence encodes CASSPGTGGMRETQYF.

In this sample, this clonotype turned up many times. V gene TRBV19 combines with J gene TRBJ2-3, with D maybe TRBD1 (5 bases). The V and J ends lost 3 bases and 6 bases respectively, with 16 bases between them. This CDR3 has 15 amino acids. In germline, CDR1 is LNHDA, CDR2 SQIVND (reference sequence). CDR3 residues: CASSMRSAGIDTQYF. The CDR3 DNA sequence: TGTGCCAGTAGTATGAGGTCGGCAGGGATCGATACGCAGTATTTT.

J is TRBJ1-2 and V is TRBV5-1; perhaps TRBD1 as D (5 bases). Germline V lookup: CDR1 SGHRS, CDR2 YFSETQ. This CDR3 has 13 residues. V lost 0 bases and J lost 4, with 7 bases in between. CDR3 residues: CASSLETAYGYTF. CDR3 coding DNA: TGCGCCAGCAGCTTGGAGACAGCCTATGGCTACACCTTC.

The J gene is TRBJ1-1, the V gene TRBV15, with unresolved D. The CDR3 extends over 15 amino acids. The germline V and J ends were trimmed by 1 base and 0 bases, with 9 bases remaining between them. In germline, CDR1 is LNHNV, CDR2 YYDKDF (reference sequence). The CDR3 here is CATSRAPYLNTEAFF. CDR3 nucleotide sequence: TGTGCCACCAGCAGAGCGCCCTATCTGAACACTGAAGCTTTCTTT.

The CDR3 reads CSATQGGWELFF. As DNA, the CDR3 is TGCAGTGCTACCCAAGGGGGGTGGGAGCTGTTTTTT. The rearrangement uses TRBV20-1 and TRBJ2-2; D is tentatively TRBD1 or TRBD2 (6 bases each). Per the germline V gene, CDR1 is DFQATT and CDR2 is SNEGSKA (reference sequence). V was clipped by 4 bases and J by 9 bases, with 12 bases between them. There are 12 residues in the CDR3.

This chain uses TRBV19 with TRBJ2-2; no definite D call. The CDR3 has 11 amino acids. The V gene's germline CDR1 is LNHDA and CDR2 SQIVND (reference sequence). V was trimmed by 5 bases and J by 3 bases, leaving 1 base between them. DNA for the CDR3: TGTGCCAGTAGTCACACCGGGGAGCTGTTTTTT. This gives the protein CASSHTGELFF.

This chain joins TRBV6-5 and TRBJ1-1; the D is unclear. Trimming pared 3 bases from V and 4 bases from J, leaving 9 bases between. The CDR3 is made up of 13 amino acids. Germline CDR1 and CDR2: MNHEY and SVGAGI. The CDR3 sequence is CASSYVVSTEAFF. CDR3 in DNA: TGTGCCAGCAGTTATGTAGTAAGCACTGAAGCTTTCTTT.

This sequence joins TRBV7-9 and TRBJ2-4, with D possibly TRBD2 on 6 matching bases. V was cut by 1 base and J by 4 bases, with 11 bases left in between. Germline V CDR1 and CDR2: SEHNR, FQNEAQ (reference sequence). The CDR3 consists of 15 residues. Here the CDR3 reads CASSLVFRGKNIQYF. CDR3 DNA: TGTGCCAGCAGCTTAGTTTTCCGGGGGAAAAACATTCAGTACTTC.